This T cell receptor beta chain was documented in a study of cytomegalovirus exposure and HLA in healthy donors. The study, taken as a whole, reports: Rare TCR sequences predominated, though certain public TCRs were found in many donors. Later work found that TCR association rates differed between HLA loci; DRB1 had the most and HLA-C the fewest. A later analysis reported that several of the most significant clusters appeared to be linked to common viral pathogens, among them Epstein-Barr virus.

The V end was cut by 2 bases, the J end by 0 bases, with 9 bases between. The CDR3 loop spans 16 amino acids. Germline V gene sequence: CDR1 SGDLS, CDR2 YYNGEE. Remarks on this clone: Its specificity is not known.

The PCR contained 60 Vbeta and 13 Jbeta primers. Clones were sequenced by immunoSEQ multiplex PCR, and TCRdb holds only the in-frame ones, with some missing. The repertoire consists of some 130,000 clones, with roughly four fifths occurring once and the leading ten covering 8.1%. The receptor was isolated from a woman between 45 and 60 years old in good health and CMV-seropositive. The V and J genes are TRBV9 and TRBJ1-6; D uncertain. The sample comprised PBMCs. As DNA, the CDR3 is TGTGCCAGCAGCGTTGATAGAAGCTCCTATAATTCACCCCTCCACTTT. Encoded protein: CASSVDRSSYNSPLHF. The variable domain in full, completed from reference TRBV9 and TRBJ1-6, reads DSGVTQTPKHLITATGQRVTLRCSPRSGDLSVYWYQQSLDQGLQFLIQYYNGEERAKGNILERFSAQQFPDLHSELNLSSLELGDSALYFCASSVDRSSYNSPLHFGNGTRLTVT.